Below, 18 T cell receptor beta chains from the same sample are listed, as sequenced in a study of PD-1 blockade in classical Hodgkin lymphoma. Data came from immunoSEQ multiplex PCR; TCRdb stores just in-frame clones and leaves some out. The sample yields more than 90,000 clones, over 75% seen once. The sample's time point: cycle 4 day 1 (C4D1), after 6 weeks of nivolumab. Each of the patients experienced relapse following autologous stem cell transplantation, and their brentuximab vedotin exposure differed. Sequenced material: peripheral blood mononuclear cells (PBMCs), taken before the fourth cycle of nivolumab. The origin of the receptors is a human donor with classical Hodgkin lymphoma.

This chain joins TRBV18 and TRBJ2-2; D gene uncertain. Germline V gives CDR1 KGHSH, CDR2 LQKENI. V gave up 3 bases and J gave up 0 bases, with 11 bases separating them. The CDR3 runs 16 residues. The CDR3 reads CASSPSYSSNTGELFF. CDR3 nucleotide sequence: TGTGCCAGCTCACCGTCTTACAGCTCGAACACCGGGGAGCTGTTTTTT.

The V and J genes are TRBV4-2 and TRBJ2-3; 7 nucleotides line up with TRBD2. With V trimmed by 0 bases and J by 6 bases, 6 bases remained unmatched. Germline CDR1 reads LGHNA; CDR2 reads YNFKEQ. The CDR3 runs 15 residues. The CDR3 DNA reads TGTGCCAGCAGCCAAGAGAGCGGGATAATGGATACGCAGTATTTT. This codes for CASSQESGIMDTQYF.

The V and J genes are TRBV6-5 and TRBJ1-2; a possible D gene is TRBD1 (6 bases). CDR3 size: 14 residues. Trimming pared 6 bases from V and 7 bases from J, leaving 18 bases between. Germline lookup yields CDR1 MNHEY and CDR2 SVGAGI. DNA for the CDR3: TGTGCCAGCAGATTCCTTCAGGGGTACGGTGGCTACACCTTC. It codes for CASRFLQGYGGYTF.

This clone was found a few times. Compared with germline, one end of the junction differs, possibly owing to a read error. The chain uses TRBV4-1 and TRBJ2-7; 7 bases align to TRBD1. CDR1 is MGHRA, CDR2 YSYEKL, per germline. The CDR3 loop spans 13 amino acids. The CDR3: CASSQRYGTAAYF. CDR3 nucleotides: TGCGCCAGCAGCCAGAGATACGGGACAGCGGCTTATTTC.

The rearrangement links TRBV11-2 to TRBJ2-6, with TRBD2 identical over 13 bases. This CDR3 comprises 19 residues. Looked up from germline, CDR1 is SGHAT and CDR2 is FQNNGV. Trimming at V came to 5 bases and at J to 0 bases, leaving 7 bases not matched to a gene. CDR3 sequence (DNA): TGTGCCAGCAGCGCGCGACTAGCGGGGGGCTTCTCTGGGGCCAACGTCCTGACTTTC. Encoded protein: CASSARLAGGFSGANVLTF.

The chain employs TRBV19 and TRBJ1-5, with TRBD1 as a possible D gene (6 bases). CDR1 is LNHDA, CDR2 SQIVND, per germline (reference sequence). The CDR3 length is 17 residues. Trimming left V 7 bases short and J 0 bases short, with 19 bases between. The CDR3 protein is CASTGGRGYHSNQPQHF. As DNA, the CDR3 is TGTGCCAGTACCGGCGGCAGGGGATATCATAGCAATCAGCCCCAGCATTTT. The variable domain in full, completed from reference TRBV19 and TRBJ1-5, reads DGGITQSPKYLFRKEGQNVTLSCEQNLNHDAMYWYRQDPGQGLRLIYYSQIVNDFQKGDIAEGYSVSREKKESFPLTVTSAQKNPTAFYLCASTGGRGYHSNQPQHFGDGTRLSIL.

As DNA, the CDR3 is TGTGCCACCCTGGGGGGGGGCGAAAAACTGTTTTTT. It translates to CATLGGGEKLFF. The chain uses TRBV5-3 and TRBJ1-4; perhaps TRBD1 as D (6 bases). TRBV5-3 is an ORF for which the function is uncertain. CDR3 size: 12 residues. V shed 9 bases and J shed 8 bases, with 14 bases lying between them.

The V gene is TRBV7-3, the J gene TRBJ2-3, with 14 nucleotides matching TRBD2. In germline, CDR1 is SGHTA, CDR2 FQGTGA. CDR3 length: 17 amino acids. V gave up 5 bases and J gave up 2 bases; unmatched junction bases: 6. The CDR3 protein is CASSLGTSGGITDTQYF. CDR3 nucleotides: TGTGCCAGCAGCCTGGGGACTAGCGGGGGAATCACAGATACGCAGTATTTT.

The rearrangement links TRBV27 to TRBJ2-7; 8 bases are a match to TRBD2. The CDR3 sequence is 17 residues long. Unmatched junction bases numbered 16, after V lost 5 bases and J lost 4 bases. In germline, CDR1 is MNHEY, CDR2 SMNVEV (reference sequence). The CDR3 DNA is TGTGCCAGCAGTGTCGGTTGGAGCGGGCTAGCGGGTTACGAGCAGTACTTC. Amino acid sequence: CASSVGWSGLAGYEQYF.

The CDR3 region is CASSVVPGSYGYTF. The CDR3 DNA is TGTGCCAGCAGCGTAGTTCCAGGGAGCTATGGCTACACCTTC. The gene calls are TRBV9 and TRBJ1-2; tentative D call: TRBD1 (5 bases). Germline loops: CDR1 SGDLS, CDR2 YYNGEE. V was trimmed by 0 bases and J by 4 bases, leaving 10 bases between them. The CDR3 covers 14 residues.

This clone was counted once. The chain uses TRBV6-1 and TRBJ2-7; D not certain. The V gene's germline CDR1 is MNHNS and CDR2 SASEGT. CDR3 length: 13 amino acids. The V end was cut by 3 bases, the J end by 1 base, with 7 bases between. Written as DNA, the CDR3 is TGTGCCAGCAGTGAGGACCGATCCTACGAGCAGTACTTC. Its protein is CASSEDRSYEQYF.

This clone was counted a few times. V is TRBV9 and J is TRBJ1-6; D remains unclear. The germline V gene has CDR1 SGDLS and CDR2 YYNGEE. The CDR3 covers 14 residues. Trimming removed 1 base at V and 8 bases at J, with 10 bases between. CDR3 residues: CASSVSRVDSPLHF. For the CDR3, the DNA is TGTGCCAGCAGCGTAAGTCGGGTGGATTCACCCCTCCACTTT.

This rearrangement joins TRBV10-3 to TRBJ1-1, with D possibly TRBD1 on 5 matching bases. The V end lost 6 bases, the J end lost 0 bases, and 8 bases lay between the germline ends. Per germline, CDR1 ENHRY and CDR2 SYGVKD. The CDR3 totals 13 residues. The CDR3 DNA is TGTGCCATCAGGACAGACCTGAACACTGAAGCTTTCTTT. Protein: CAIRTDLNTEAFF.

The CDR3 nucleotides are TGTGCCAGCAGCTCTAGAAGTACCGGGGAGCTGTTTTTT. This sequence encodes CASSSRSTGELFF. V gene TRBV11-2 combines with J gene TRBJ2-2, with D unresolved. V lost 4 bases, J lost 5 bases, and 8 bases lay in between. Germline V gene sequence: CDR1 SGHAT, CDR2 FQNNGV. The CDR3 has 13 residues.

The chain joins TRBV11-1 to TRBJ1-3, with TRBD1 identical over 7 bases. Germline V gives CDR1 SGHAT, CDR2 FQDESV (reference sequence). The CDR3 is made up of 15 amino acids. V lost 7 bases and J lost 1; bases outside the gene matches: 7. The CDR3 DNA reads as TGTGCCAGCAACATACAGGGGACTTCTGGAAACACCATATATTTT. Protein sequence: CASNIQGTSGNTIYF. The full variable domain, with the rest looked up from reference TRBV11-1 and TRBJ1-3, is EAEVAQSPRYKITEKSQAVAFWCDPISGHATLYWYRQILGQGPELLVQFQDESVVDDSQLPKDRFSAERLKGVDSTLKIQPAELGDSAMYLCASNIQGTSGNTIYFGEGSWLTVV.

The chain employs TRBV9 and TRBJ2-7, with 9 bases aligning to TRBD1. The CDR3 has 16 residues. Germline values: CDR1 SGDLS, CDR2 YYNGEE. The trim removed 0 bases at V and 4 bases at J, leaving 8 bases unmatched. DNA for the CDR3: TGTGCCAGCAGCGTAGGATCGGGACAGGGATTTTACGAGCAGTACTTC. Translation gives CASSVGSGQGFYEQYF.

The rearrangement uses TRBV7-6 and TRBJ2-7; 7 bases are shared with TRBD1. Germline V CDR1 and CDR2: SGHVS, FNYEAQ. The CDR3 spans 12 residues. Trimming cost V 2 bases and J 8 bases; bases outside gene matches: 3. CDR3 protein: CASSLLQGKQYF. DNA for the CDR3: TGTGCCAGCAGCTTATTACAGGGGAAGCAGTACTTC.

The chain employs TRBV27 and TRBJ2-6, with D perhaps TRBD2 (5 bases). V was trimmed by 8 bases and J by 3 bases, leaving 17 bases between them. The V gene's germline CDR1 is MNHEY and CDR2 SMNVEV (reference sequence). The CDR3 is 16 residues long. CDR3 region: CASATRGISGANVLTF. CDR3 DNA: TGTGCCAGCGCGACACGAGGGATTAGTGGGGCCAACGTCCTGACTTTC. Drawing the rest from reference TRBV27 and TRBJ2-6, the complete variable domain is EAQVTQNPRYLITVTGKKLTVTCSQNMNHEYMSWYRQDPGLGLRQIYYSMNVEVTDKGDVPEGYKVSRKEKRNFPLILESPSPNQTSLYFCASATRGISGANVLTFGAGSRLTVL.